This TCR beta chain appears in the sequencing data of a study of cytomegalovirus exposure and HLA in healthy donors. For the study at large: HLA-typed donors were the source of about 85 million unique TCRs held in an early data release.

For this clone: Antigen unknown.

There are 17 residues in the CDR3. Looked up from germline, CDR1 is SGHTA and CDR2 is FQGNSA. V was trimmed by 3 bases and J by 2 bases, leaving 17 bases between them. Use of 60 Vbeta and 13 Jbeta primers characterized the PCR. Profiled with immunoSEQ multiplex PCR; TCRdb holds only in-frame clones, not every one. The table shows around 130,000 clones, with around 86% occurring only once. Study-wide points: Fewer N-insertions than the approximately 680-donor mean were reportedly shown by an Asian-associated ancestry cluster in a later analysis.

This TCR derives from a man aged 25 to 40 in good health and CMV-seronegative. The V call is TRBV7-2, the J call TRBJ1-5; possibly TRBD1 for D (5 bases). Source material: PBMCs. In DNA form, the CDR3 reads TGTGCCAGCAGCTTCGGCGGGGCTCAGGGTGGCAATCAGCCCCAGCATTTT. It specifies CASSFGGAQGGNQPQHF.